One and the same sample provided the 11 T cell receptor beta chains below, sequenced in a study of T cell responses to AZD1222 COVID-19 vaccine. Repertoires were generated with immunoSEQ multiplex PCR, while TCRdb's copy carries only in-frame clones and drops some. The sample has about 150,000 clones; about 91% are singletons. This sample comprised peripheral blood, obtained on day 0 of AZD1222 vaccination. These receptors were obtained from an adult in good health.

V gene TRBV11-3 combines with J gene TRBJ2-5; TRBD1 is a possible D gene (5 bases). V was pared by 0 bases and J by 2 bases, with 16 bases between. This CDR3 region has 17 residues. Germline V gene data show CDR1 as SGHNT and CDR2 as YENEEA. In DNA form, the CDR3 reads TGTGCCAGCAGCTTAGAGTGGGCTCCCAGGGTGCAAGAGACCCAGTACTTC. This encodes CASSLEWAPRVQETQYF.

The CDR3 DNA follows: TGTGCCAGCAGTCCCCGGAACACCGGGGAGCTGTTTTTT. Its protein product is CASSPRNTGELFF. This sequence joins TRBV12-3 or TRBV12-4 and TRBJ2-2; D unclear. The CDR3 runs 13 residues. V lost 5 bases to trimming and J lost 1 base, with 5 bases between them.

This clone showed up just a few times. CDR3 sequence (DNA): TGTGCCAGCAGTTACAGGGACACCGGGGAGCTGTTTTTT. Protein: CASSYRDTGELFF. The chain recombines TRBV6-2 or TRBV6-3 with TRBJ2-2; no definite D call. Germline V gene sequence: CDR1 MNHEY, CDR2 SVGEGT. This CDR3 spans 13 amino acids. The V gene lost 2 bases and the J gene lost 3 bases, with 4 bases spanning the gap.

The chain combines TRBV9 with TRBJ1-5; D remains ambiguous. The V gene lost 4 bases and the J gene lost 5 bases, with 7 bases spanning the gap. This CDR3 has 12 residues. Germline assignment: CDR1 SGDLS and CDR2 YYNGEE. The CDR3 DNA sequence: TGTGCCAGCAGCCCTACGGATCAGCCCCAGCATTTT. It yields the protein CASSPTDQPQHF.

The chain couples TRBV2 to TRBJ2-1; D is undetermined. CDR3 length: 14 residues. Trimming removed 6 bases from V and 7 bases from J, with 16 bases in between. CDR1 is SNHLY, CDR2 FYNNEI, per germline. The CDR3 region has the DNA TGTGCCAGCAGGGTTGAGGCTAGTGTGAATGAGCAGTTCTTC. It translates to CASRVEASVNEQFF.

The sample holds one count of this clone. The chain couples TRBV7-9 to TRBJ1-6; D is unresolved. CDR3 length: 13 amino acids. Between the trimmed V and J ends, which lost 8 bases and 7 bases, there was a span of 12 bases. The germline V gene has CDR1 SEHNR and CDR2 FQNEAQ (reference sequence). CDR3 DNA sequence: TGTGCCAGCGTAAGCGGAAGCAATTCACCCCTCCACTTT. Translated: CASVSGSNSPLHF.

DNA of the CDR3: TGTGCCAGCAGCGGGGACAGGGACGGTTCTGGGGCCAACGTCCTGACTTTC. Translated: CASSGDRDGSGANVLTF. V usage is TRBV7-9 and J usage is TRBJ2-6; 9 positions agree with TRBD1. The trim removed 5 bases at V and 1 base at J, leaving 6 bases unmatched. Germline V CDR1 and CDR2: SEHNR, FQNEAQ (reference sequence). CDR3 length: 17 residues.

The chain is built from TRBV6-2 or TRBV6-3 and TRBJ1-6, with D possibly matching TRBD1 (6 bases). This CDR3 has 13 residues. V lost 6 bases and J 9 bases, leaving 12 bases between the germline ends. Germline V CDR1 and CDR2: MNHEY, SVGEGT. The CDR3 sequence is CASSPGVRSPLHF. As DNA, the CDR3 is TGTGCCAGCAGCCCAGGGGTTCGTTCACCCCTCCACTTT.

The chain has TRBV4-3 and TRBJ2-1; 9 nucleotides agree with TRBD1. The CDR3 covers 16 residues. The J segment lost 7 bases and the V segment lost 4 bases, leaving 11 bases of the junction unmatched. Germline loops: CDR1 LGHNA, CDR2 YSLEER. CDR3: CASSRVPGQGGNEQFF. CDR3 in DNA: TGCGCCAGCAGCCGCGTCCCGGGACAGGGCGGGAATGAGCAGTTCTTC.

The genes are TRBV19 and TRBJ2-1, with D possibly being TRBD2 (6 bases). Per the germline V gene, CDR1 is LNHDA and CDR2 is SQIVND (reference sequence). The CDR3 is 13 residues long. Trimming pared 9 bases from V and 7 bases from J, leaving 16 bases between. The DNA of the CDR3 is TGTGCCAGCCGGGGGAGGCCCAAGAATGAGCAGTTCTTC. Protein sequence: CASRGRPKNEQFF.

The V and J genes are TRBV19 and TRBJ2-3, with D perhaps TRBD1 (6 bases). V was trimmed by 5 bases and J by 3 bases, leaving 12 bases between them. Germline V lookup: CDR1 LNHDA, CDR2 SQIVND (reference sequence). The CDR3 covers 14 residues. The CDR3: CASSYLQGTDTQYF. The CDR3 DNA reads as TGTGCCAGTAGTTATCTACAGGGTACAGATACGCAGTATTTT.